Included here is one T cell receptor (beta chain) sequence, with context. The sample originates from a study of OX40 agonist ivuxolimab in advanced cancers. Here immunoSEQ multiplex PCR was the method, and the copy in TCRdb shows in-frame clones only, minus some. The sample records tens of thousands of clones, about nine tenths being singletons. Trimming removed 4 bases from V and 8 bases from J; junction bases left unmatched: 9. CDR3 size: 15 residues. Germline V gene data show CDR1 as MGHDK and CDR2 as SYGVNS. The sample here was CD4+ or CD8+ T cells sorted from blood, taken in a trial of the OX40 agonist ivuxolimab. This clonotype originated in an adult with an advanced solid tumor such as melanoma, head and neck, liver or kidney cancer. The chain is built from TRBV25-1 and TRBJ2-1, with 9 bases that match TRBD1. This CDR3 reads CASSGTGVKNHEQFF. The CDR3, as DNA: TGTGCCAGCAGTGGGACAGGGGTAAAAAACCATGAGCAGTTCTTC.